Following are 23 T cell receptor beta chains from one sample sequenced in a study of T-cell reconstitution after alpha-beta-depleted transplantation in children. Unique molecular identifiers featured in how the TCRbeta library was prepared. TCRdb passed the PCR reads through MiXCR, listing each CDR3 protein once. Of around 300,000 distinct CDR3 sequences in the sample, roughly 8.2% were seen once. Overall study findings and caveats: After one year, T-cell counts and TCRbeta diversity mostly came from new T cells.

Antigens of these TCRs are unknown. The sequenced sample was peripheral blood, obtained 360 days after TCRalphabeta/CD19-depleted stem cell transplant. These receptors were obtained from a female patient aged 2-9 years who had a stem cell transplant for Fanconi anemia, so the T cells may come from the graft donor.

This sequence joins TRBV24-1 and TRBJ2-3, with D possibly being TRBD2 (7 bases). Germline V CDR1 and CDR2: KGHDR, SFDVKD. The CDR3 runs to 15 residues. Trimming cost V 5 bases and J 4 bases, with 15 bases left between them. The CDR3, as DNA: TGTGCCACCAGTGTGGGGGGGGGGCTGGCAGATACGCAGTATTTT. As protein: CATSVGGGLADTQYF.

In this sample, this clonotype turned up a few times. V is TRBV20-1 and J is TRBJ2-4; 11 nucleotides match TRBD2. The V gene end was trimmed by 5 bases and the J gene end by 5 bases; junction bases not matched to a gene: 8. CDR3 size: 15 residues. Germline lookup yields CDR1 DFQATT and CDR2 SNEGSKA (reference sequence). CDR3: CSAAVMGLAENIQYF. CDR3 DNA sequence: TGCAGTGCTGCAGTTATGGGACTAGCGGAAAACATTCAGTACTTC.

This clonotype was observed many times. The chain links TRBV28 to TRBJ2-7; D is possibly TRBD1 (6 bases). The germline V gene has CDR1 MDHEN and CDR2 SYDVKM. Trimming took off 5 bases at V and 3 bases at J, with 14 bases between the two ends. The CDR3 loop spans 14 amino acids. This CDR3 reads CASSAGQPYYEQYF. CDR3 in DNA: TGTGCCAGCAGTGCCGGACAGCCCTACTACGAGCAGTACTTC.

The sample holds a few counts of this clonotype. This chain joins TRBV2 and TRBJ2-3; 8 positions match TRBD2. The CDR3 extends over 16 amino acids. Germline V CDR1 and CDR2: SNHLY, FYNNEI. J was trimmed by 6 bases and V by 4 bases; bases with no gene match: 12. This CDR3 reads CASSGPGLEQSDTQYF. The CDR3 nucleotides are TGTGCCAGCAGTGGACCGGGACTAGAACAATCGGATACGCAGTATTTT.

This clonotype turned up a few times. In DNA form, the CDR3 reads TGTGCCAGCTCACGAATTGACAGGGGAAGGAATACGCAGTATTTT. The encoded protein is CASSRIDRGRNTQYF. The V gene is TRBV18, the J gene TRBJ2-3, with 8 bases that match TRBD1. J gave up 7 bases and V 4 bases, and 10 bases lay outside the gene matches. The CDR3 runs to 15 residues. Germline lookup yields CDR1 KGHSH and CDR2 LQKENI.

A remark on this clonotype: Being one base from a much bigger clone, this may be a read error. As DNA, the CDR3 is TGTGCCAGCAAAAAGGGGCTGACCCAGTACTTC. It translates to CASKKGLTQYF. The chain couples TRBV12-3 or TRBV12-4 to TRBJ2-5; maybe TRBD1 (5 bases). The CDR3 sequence is 11 residues long. V lost 7 bases to trimming and J lost 7 bases, with 10 bases between them.

The CDR3 sequence: CASSSLAGGPLVDTQYF. DNA of the CDR3: TGTGCCAGCAGCTCCTTAGCGGGAGGGCCTTTAGTAGATACGCAGTATTTT. The gene calls are TRBV13 and TRBJ2-3; 11 nucleotides align to TRBD2. The CDR3 is 17 residues long. J gave up 5 bases and V 4 bases, and 11 bases lay outside the gene matches. Germline CDR1 is PRHDT and CDR2 is FYEKMQ (reference sequence).

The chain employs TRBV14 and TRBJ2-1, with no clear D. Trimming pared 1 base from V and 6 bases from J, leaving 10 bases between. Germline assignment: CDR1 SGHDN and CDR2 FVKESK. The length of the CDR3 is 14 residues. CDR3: CASSQGVPSNEQFF. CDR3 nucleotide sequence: TGTGCCAGCAGCCAAGGGGTCCCCTCCAATGAGCAGTTCTTC.

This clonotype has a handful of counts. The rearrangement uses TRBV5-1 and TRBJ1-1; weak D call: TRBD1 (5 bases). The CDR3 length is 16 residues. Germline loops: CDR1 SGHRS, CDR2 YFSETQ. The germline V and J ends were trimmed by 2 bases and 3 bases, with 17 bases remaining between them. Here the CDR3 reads CASSLHSQGIDTEAFF. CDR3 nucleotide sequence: TGCGCCAGCAGCTTACATTCGCAGGGAATAGACACTGAAGCTTTCTTT.

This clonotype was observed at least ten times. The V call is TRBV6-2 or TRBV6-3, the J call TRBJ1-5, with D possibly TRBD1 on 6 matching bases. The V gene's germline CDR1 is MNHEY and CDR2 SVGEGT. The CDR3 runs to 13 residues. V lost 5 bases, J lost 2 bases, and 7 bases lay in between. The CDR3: CASSRTGNQPQHF. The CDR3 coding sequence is TGTGCCAGCAGTCGGACAGGCAATCAGCCCCAGCATTTT.

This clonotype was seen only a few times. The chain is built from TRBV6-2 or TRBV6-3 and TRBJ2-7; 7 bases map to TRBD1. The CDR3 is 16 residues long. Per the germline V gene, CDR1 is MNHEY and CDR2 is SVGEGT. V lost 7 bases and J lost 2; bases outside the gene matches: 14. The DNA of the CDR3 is TGTGCCAGCATGGCTCGACGGGACAGCATAGCCTACGAGCAGTACTTC. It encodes CASMARRDSIAYEQYF.

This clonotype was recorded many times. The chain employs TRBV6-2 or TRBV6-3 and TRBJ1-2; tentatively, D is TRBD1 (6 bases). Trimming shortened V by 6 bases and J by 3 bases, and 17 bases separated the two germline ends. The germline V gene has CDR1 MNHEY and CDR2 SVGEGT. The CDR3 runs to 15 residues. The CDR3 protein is CASSVPRTGYYGYTF. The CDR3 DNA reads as TGTGCCAGCAGCGTACCCAGAACAGGGTACTATGGCTACACCTTC.

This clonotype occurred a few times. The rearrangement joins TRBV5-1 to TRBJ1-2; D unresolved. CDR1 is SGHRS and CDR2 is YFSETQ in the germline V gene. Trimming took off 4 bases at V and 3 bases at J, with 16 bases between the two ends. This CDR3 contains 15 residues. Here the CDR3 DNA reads TGCGCCAGCAGCGCCGGTGGGGATCTAGACTATGGCTACACCTTC. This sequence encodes CASSAGGDLDYGYTF.

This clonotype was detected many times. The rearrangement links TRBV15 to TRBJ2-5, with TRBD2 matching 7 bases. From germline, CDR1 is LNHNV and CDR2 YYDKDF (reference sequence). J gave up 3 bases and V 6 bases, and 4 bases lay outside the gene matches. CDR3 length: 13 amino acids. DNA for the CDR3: TGTGCCACCAGAACTCGGGGGGAAGAGACCCAGTACTTC. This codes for CATRTRGEETQYF.

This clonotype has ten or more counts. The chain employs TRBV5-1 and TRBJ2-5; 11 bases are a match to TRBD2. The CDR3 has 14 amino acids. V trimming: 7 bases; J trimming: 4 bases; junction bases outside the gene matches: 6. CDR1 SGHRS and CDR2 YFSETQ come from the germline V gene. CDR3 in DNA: TGCGCCAGCGGTCGTGGGACTAGCGGAGAGACCCAGTACTTC. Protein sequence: CASGRGTSGETQYF.

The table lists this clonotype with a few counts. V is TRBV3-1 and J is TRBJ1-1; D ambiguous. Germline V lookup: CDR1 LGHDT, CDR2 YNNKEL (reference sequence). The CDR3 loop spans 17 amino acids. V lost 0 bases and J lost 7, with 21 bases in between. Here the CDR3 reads CASSQDRADGLGSEAFF. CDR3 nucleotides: TGTGCCAGCAGCCAAGATCGGGCGGACGGGCTCGGAAGTGAAGCTTTCTTT.

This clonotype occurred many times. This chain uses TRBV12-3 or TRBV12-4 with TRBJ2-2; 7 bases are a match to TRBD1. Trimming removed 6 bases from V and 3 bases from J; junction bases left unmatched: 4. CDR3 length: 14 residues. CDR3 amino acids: CASRVTGYTGELFF. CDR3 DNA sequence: TGTGCCAGCAGAGTGACAGGGTACACCGGGGAGCTGTTTTTT.

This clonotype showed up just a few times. The CDR3 sequence: CASSPPPGIYEQYF. In DNA form, the CDR3 reads TGTGCCAGCAGCCCCCCCCCGGGAATCTACGAGCAGTACTTC. The genes are TRBV5-6 and TRBJ2-7, with a possible D match to TRBD2 (5 bases). The V gene lost 4 bases and the J gene lost 3 bases, with 14 bases spanning the gap. The CDR3 loop spans 14 amino acids. Germline values: CDR1 SGHDT, CDR2 YYEEEE.

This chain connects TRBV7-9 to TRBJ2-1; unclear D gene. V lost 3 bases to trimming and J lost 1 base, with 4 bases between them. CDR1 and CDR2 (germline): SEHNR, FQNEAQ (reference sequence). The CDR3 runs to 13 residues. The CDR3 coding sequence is TGTGCCAGCAGCTTCCCGTCCTACAATGAGCAGTTCTTC. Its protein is CASSFPSYNEQFF.

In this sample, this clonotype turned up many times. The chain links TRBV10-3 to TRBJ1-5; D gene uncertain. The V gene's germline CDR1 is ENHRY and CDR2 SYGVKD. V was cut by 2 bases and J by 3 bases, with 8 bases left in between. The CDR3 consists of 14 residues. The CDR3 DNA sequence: TGTGCCATCAGTGAGGGTCCAGACAATCAGCCCCAGCATTTT. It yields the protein CAISEGPDNQPQHF.

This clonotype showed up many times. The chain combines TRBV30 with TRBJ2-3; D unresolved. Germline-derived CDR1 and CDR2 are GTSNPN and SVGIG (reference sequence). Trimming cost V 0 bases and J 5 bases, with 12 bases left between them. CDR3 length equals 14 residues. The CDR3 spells CAWSVLGLGDTQYF. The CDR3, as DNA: TGTGCCTGGAGTGTACTGGGGTTGGGAGATACGCAGTATTTT. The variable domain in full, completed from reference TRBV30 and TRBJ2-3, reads SQTIHQWPATLVQPVGSPLSLECTVEGTSNPNLYWYRQAAGRGLQLLFYSVGIGQISSEVPQNLSASRPQDRQFILSSKKLLLSDSGFYLCAWSVLGLGDTQYFGPGTRLTVL.

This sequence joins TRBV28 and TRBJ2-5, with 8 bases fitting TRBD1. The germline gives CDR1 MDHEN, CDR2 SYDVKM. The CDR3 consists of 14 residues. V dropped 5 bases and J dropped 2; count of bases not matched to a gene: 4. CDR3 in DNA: TGTGCCAGCAGTCACCGGACAGGGCAAGAGACCCAGTACTTC. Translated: CASSHRTGQETQYF.

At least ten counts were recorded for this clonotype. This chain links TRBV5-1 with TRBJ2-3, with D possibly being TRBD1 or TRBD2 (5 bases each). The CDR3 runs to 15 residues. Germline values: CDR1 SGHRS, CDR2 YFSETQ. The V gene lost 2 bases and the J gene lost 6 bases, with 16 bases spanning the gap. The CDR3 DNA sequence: TGCGCCAGCAGCTTTGGATCCGGGGCGGCCGATACGCAGTATTTT. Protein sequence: CASSFGSGAADTQYF. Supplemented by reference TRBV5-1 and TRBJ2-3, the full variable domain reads KAGVTQTPRYLIKTRGQQVTLSCSPISGHRSVSWYQQTPGQGLQFLFEYFSETQRNKGNFPGRFSGRQFSNSRSEMNVSTLELGDSALYLCASSFGSGAADTQYFGPGTRLTVL.